Presented here are 8 T cell receptor beta chains from one specimen sequenced in a study of T cells after yellow fever vaccination. TCRdb itself ran the 5' RACE reads through MiXCR, one entry per CDR3 protein. This table holds some 500,000 distinct CDR3 sequences, roughly 14% found once. Material: PBMCs, obtained on the day of the yellow fever booster vaccination. These receptors were obtained from a man younger than 40 who received the YFV17D yellow fever vaccine.

This clonotype turned up a few times. The gene calls are TRBV29-1 and TRBJ2-1, with 8 bases identical to TRBD2. This CDR3 has 14 amino acids. CDR1 and CDR2 (germline): SQVTM, ANQGSEA. V gave up 7 bases and J gave up 8 bases; unmatched junction bases: 13. The CDR3 DNA sequence: TGCAGCGCGGGGATAAAGCGGGAGTTCTATGAGCAGTTCTTC. Residues: CSAGIKREFYEQFF.

This clonotype came up a few times. The chain combines TRBV10-3 with TRBJ2-5; 7 nucleotides line up with TRBD2. V trimming: 0 bases; J trimming: 9 bases; junction bases outside the gene matches: 10. The germline V gene encodes CDR1 ENHRY and CDR2 SYGVKD. The CDR3 contains 15 residues. The CDR3 sequence is CAISESASGSSSQYF. CDR3 in DNA: TGTGCCATCAGTGAGTCAGCTAGCGGCAGCAGCTCCCAGTACTTC.

The chain uses TRBV7-9 and TRBJ2-7; maybe TRBD2 (6 bases). The V end lost 8 bases, the J end lost 1 base, and 12 bases lay between the germline ends. This CDR3 is 13 amino acids long. Germline V lookup: CDR1 SEHNR, CDR2 FQNEAQ (reference sequence). Written as DNA, the CDR3 is TGTGCCAGCGAATCGGAGGGTTCCTACGAGCAGTACTTC. Encoded protein: CASESEGSYEQYF. The full variable domain, completed using reference TRBV7-9 and TRBJ2-7, is DTGVSQNPRHKITKRGQNVTFRCDPISEHNRLYWYRQTLGQGPEFLTYFQNEAQLEKSRLLSDRFSAERPKGSFSTLEIQRTEQGDSAMYLCASESEGSYEQYFGPGTRLTVT.

This clonotype was seen only a few times. The V call is TRBV12-5, the J call TRBJ2-5; D remains unclear. The CDR3 runs to 12 residues. Trimming shortened V by 6 bases and J by 5 bases, and 10 bases separated the two germline ends. Germline V gives CDR1 LGHNT, CDR2 FRNRAP. Here the CDR3 DNA reads TGTGCTAGTGGCCGGGTGGAGGAGACCCAGTACTTC. Amino acids: CASGRVEETQYF.

This clonotype was picked up a small number of times. The rearrangement links TRBV6-1 to TRBJ2-3, with 9 bases aligning to TRBD2. The CDR3 runs 15 residues. Unmatched junction bases numbered 5, after V lost 1 base and J lost 6 bases. Germline loops: CDR1 MNHNS, CDR2 SASEGT. The CDR3 sequence is CASSEGLTSGDTQYF. CDR3 nucleotide sequence: TGTGCCAGCAGTGAAGGTCTCACTAGCGGGGATACGCAGTATTTT.

The rearrangement joins TRBV28 to TRBJ2-1; a possible D gene is TRBD1 (5 bases). Germline-derived CDR1 and CDR2 are MDHEN and SYDVKM. CDR3 size: 19 residues. Trimming stripped 3 bases from V and 0 bases from J, with 21 bases between. The CDR3, as DNA: TGTGCCAGCAGTTTCTTTGGCAGGGTAGGAAAAAGCTCCTACAATGAGCAGTTCTTC. Its protein is CASSFFGRVGKSSYNEQFF.

CDR3 protein: CSVGGNGYTF. The CDR3, as DNA: TGCAGCGTTGGGGGGAATGGCTACACCTTC. The J gene is TRBJ1-2, the V gene TRBV29-1, with D possibly matching TRBD1 (5 bases). Trimming shortened V by 4 bases and J by 6 bases, and 6 bases separated the two germline ends. This CDR3 region has 10 residues. The germline V gene has CDR1 SQVTM and CDR2 ANQGSEA.

This clonotype was observed a few times. The chain employs TRBV20-1 and TRBJ1-4; TRBD1 agrees at 8 bases. CDR1 DFQATT and CDR2 SNEGSKA come from the germline V gene (reference sequence). The CDR3 contains 14 residues. V was clipped by 3 bases and J by 8 bases; unmatched bases: 8. In nucleotides, the CDR3 is TGCAGTGCTAGCGCGGGACAGGCGGCCGAAAAACTGTTTTTT. It codes for CSASAGQAAEKLFF.